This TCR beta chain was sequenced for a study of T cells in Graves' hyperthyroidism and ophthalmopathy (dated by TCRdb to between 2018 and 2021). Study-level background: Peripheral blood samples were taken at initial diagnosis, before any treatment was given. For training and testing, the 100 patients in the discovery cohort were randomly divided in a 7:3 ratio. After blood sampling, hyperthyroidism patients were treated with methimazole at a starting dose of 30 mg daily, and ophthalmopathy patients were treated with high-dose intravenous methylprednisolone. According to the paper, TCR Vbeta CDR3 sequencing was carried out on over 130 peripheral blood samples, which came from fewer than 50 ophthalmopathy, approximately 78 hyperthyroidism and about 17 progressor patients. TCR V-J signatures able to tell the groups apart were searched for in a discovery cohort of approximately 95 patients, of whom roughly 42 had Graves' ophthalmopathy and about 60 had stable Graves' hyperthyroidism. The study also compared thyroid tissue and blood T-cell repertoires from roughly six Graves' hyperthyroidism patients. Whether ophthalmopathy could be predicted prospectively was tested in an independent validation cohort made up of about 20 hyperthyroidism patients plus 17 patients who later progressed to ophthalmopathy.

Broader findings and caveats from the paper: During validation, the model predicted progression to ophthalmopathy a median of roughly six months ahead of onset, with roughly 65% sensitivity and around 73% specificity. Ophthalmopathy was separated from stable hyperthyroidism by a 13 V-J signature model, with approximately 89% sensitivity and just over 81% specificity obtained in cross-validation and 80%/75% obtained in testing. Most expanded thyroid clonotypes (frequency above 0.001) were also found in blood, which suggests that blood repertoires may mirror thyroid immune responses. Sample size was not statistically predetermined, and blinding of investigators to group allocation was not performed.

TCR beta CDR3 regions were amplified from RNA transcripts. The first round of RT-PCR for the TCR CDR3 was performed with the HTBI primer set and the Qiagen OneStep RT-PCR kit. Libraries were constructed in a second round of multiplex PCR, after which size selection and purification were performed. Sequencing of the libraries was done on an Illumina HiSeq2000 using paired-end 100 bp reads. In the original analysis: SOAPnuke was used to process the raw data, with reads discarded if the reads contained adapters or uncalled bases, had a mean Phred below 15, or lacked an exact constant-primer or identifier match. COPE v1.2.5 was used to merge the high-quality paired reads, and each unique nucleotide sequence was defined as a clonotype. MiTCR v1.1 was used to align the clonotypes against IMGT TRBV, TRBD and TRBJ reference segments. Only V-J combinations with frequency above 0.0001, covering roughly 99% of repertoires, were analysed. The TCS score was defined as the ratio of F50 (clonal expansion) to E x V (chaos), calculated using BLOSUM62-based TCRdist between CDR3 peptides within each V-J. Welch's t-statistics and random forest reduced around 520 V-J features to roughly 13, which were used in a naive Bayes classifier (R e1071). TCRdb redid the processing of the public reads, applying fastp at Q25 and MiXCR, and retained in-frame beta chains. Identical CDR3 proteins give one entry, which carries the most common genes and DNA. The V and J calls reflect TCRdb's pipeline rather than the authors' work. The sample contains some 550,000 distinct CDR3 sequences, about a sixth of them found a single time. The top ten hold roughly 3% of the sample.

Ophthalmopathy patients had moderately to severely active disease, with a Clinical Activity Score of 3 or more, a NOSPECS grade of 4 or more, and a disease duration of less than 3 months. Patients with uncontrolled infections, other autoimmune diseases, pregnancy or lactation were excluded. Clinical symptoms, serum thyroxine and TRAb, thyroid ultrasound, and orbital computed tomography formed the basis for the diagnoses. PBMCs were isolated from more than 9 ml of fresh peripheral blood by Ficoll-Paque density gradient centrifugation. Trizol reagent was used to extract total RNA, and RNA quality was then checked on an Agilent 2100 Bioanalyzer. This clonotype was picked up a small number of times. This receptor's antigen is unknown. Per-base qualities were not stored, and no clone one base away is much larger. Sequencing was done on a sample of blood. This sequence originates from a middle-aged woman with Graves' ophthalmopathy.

The DNA reads TGTGCCAGCAGGGAGGGGGCATTGGAGACCCAGTACTTC. This sequence encodes CASREGALETQYF. The rearranged segments are TRBV25-1 and TRBJ2-5; perhaps TRBD1 is the D gene, with 7 bases matching. Its CDR3 holds 13 amino acids, cysteine through phenylalanine. Only the CDR3 region is kept as DNA, spanning 39 bases read in frame from base 1. Between the V and J ends, shortened by 6 bases and 5 bases respectively, the junction contains 13 bases. CDR1 and CDR2, per the germline V gene, are MGHDK and SYGVNS.